This T cell receptor beta chain was captured in a study of T cell repertoires in cytomegalovirus infection. As for the study in general: Recently described HLA-C-restricted plus well-studied HLA-B-restricted CMV epitopes were used. CMV infection plus the matching HLA type was flagged by public TCR beta signatures. General study results and limits: Of the TCR beta families, the public ones yielded a cumulative frequency that identified carriers of CMV plus the relevant HLA. In two of eight donors, the top clonotype was HLA-C-restricted CMV-specific.

Points on this clonotype: The target antigen is unknown.

The CDR3 contains 15 residues. In germline, CDR1 is SGHKS, CDR2 YYEKEE (reference sequence). The ends were cut back, 1 base at V and 0 bases at J, with 8 bases in the middle. TCRdb re-derived calls from the reads in MiXCR, one entry per CDR3 protein. The table shows 830,000 or so distinct CDR3 sequences, with approximately 30% occurring only once. The sample in question was cultured CD8+ T cells from PBMCs, obtained from culture after CMV antigen stimulation. This sequence was found in a human donor in good health (CMV status not recorded). Some clones in this sample may be carry-over from other donors' samples. The chain links TRBV5-5 to TRBJ1-3, with D unresolved. CDR3 sequence (DNA): TGTGCCAGCAGCTTGCCGTTCAGCTCTGGAAACACCATATATTTT. Its protein product is CASSLPFSSGNTIYF.